A single sample is the source of the 23 T cell receptor beta chains below, sequenced in a study of naive and memory T cell subsets. An oligonucleotide containing a UMI was ligated to the 3' end of TCR cDNA. Amplification of ligated cDNA took four PCR rounds with SP2 and nested alpha and beta constant primers. TCRdb re-called the 5' RACE reads through MiXCR, storing one row per CDR3 protein. This sample has 55,000 to 65,000 distinct CDR3 sequences, with 8% found just once. Receptor source: a female donor in good health.

The V call is TRBV7-2, the J call TRBJ1-6, with a tentative D call TRBD1 (5 bases). The V and J ends lost 1 base and 10 bases respectively, with 17 bases between them. CDR1 and CDR2 (germline): SGHTA, FQGNSA. The CDR3 contains 16 residues. CDR3: CASSLELRARGSPLHF. The CDR3 nucleotides are TGTGCCAGCAGCTTAGAGCTCAGGGCCCGCGGGTCACCCCTCCACTTT.

This clonotype was seen a few times. The gene calls are TRBV20-1 and TRBJ2-7; D is possibly TRBD2 (6 bases). The V gene's germline CDR1 is DFQATT and CDR2 SNEGSKA (reference sequence). CDR3 length equals 14 residues. Trimming left V 0 bases short and J 0 bases short, with 9 bases between. In nucleotides, the CDR3 is TGCAGTGCTAGAGAGCGGGGTAGCTCCTACGAGCAGTACTTC. Translation gives CSARERGSSYEQYF.

This clonotype has more than one count but fewer than ten. The chain links TRBV27 to TRBJ2-6; a possible D gene is TRBD2 (7 bases). Germline CDR1 is MNHEY and CDR2 is SMNVEV (reference sequence). The germline V and J ends were trimmed by 5 bases and 0 bases, with 26 bases remaining between them. The CDR3 runs to 21 residues. CDR3 amino acids: CASSPTLSWGGLGSGANVLTF. The CDR3, as DNA: TGTGCCAGCAGTCCAACCCTTAGTTGGGGGGGCCTAGGCTCTGGGGCCAACGTCCTGACTTTC.

The chain combines TRBV7-9 with TRBJ1-1; 9 bases agree with TRBD1. With V trimmed by 5 bases and J by 0 bases, 4 bases remained unmatched. CDR1 and CDR2 (germline): SEHNR, FQNEAQ (reference sequence). The CDR3 is made up of 15 amino acids. This CDR3 is CASSPGQGMNTEAFF. In DNA, the CDR3 is TGTGCCAGCAGCCCGGGACAGGGAATGAACACTGAAGCTTTCTTT.

The chain combines TRBV6-5 with TRBJ2-5; maybe TRBD2 (6 bases). Germline CDR1 and CDR2: MNHEY and SVGAGI. V lost 6 bases and J 2 bases, leaving 16 bases between the germline ends. CDR3 size: 15 residues. CDR3 amino acids: CASRDESAGQETQYF. CDR3 nucleotides: TGTGCCAGCAGAGACGAGAGTGCGGGGCAAGAGACCCAGTACTTC.

This clonotype was picked up many times. The J gene is TRBJ1-1, the V gene TRBV29-1; a weak D match, TRBD1 (6 bases). The germline CDR1 and CDR2 sequences are SQVTM and ANQGSEA. V was shortened by 5 bases and J by 0 bases, with 10 bases between the two germline ends. The CDR3 is 13 residues long. The CDR3 sequence is CSVYRTVNTEAFF. For the CDR3, the DNA is TGCAGCGTTTATAGGACAGTGAACACTGAAGCTTTCTTT.

The genes are TRBV27 and TRBJ2-1, with D unresolved. Per germline, CDR1 MNHEY and CDR2 SMNVEV (reference sequence). The CDR3 totals 11 residues. V lost 4 bases, J lost 5 bases, and 3 bases lay in between. The CDR3 spells CASSYHNEQFF. CDR3 nucleotide sequence: TGTGCCAGCAGTTACCACAATGAGCAGTTCTTC.

CDR3 in DNA: TGTGCCAGCAAGGGGGAACTAGCGTCCTACAATGAGCAGTTCTTC. Its translation is CASKGELASYNEQFF. This chain connects TRBV6-1 to TRBJ2-1, with D tentatively TRBD2 (7 bases). The V end lost 7 bases, the J end lost 1 base, and 14 bases lay between the germline ends. CDR3 length: 15 residues. Per the germline V gene, CDR1 is MNHNS and CDR2 is SASEGT.

Many counts were recorded for this clonotype. The chain has TRBV18 and TRBJ2-3, with D tentatively TRBD1 (5 bases). Germline assignment: CDR1 KGHSH and CDR2 LQKENI. The CDR3 covers 11 residues. V was clipped by 6 bases and J by 9 bases, with 10 bases between them. In DNA, the CDR3 is TGTGCCAGCTCGCTCACAGGCACGCAGTATTTT. Amino acid sequence: CASSLTGTQYF.

This clonotype was counted only a few times. The rearrangement joins TRBV12-3 or TRBV12-4 to TRBJ2-2; TRBD2 might be the D (7 bases). The CDR3 runs 15 residues. V was trimmed by 5 bases and J by 0 bases, leaving 10 bases between them. The CDR3 sequence is CASSRGGTNTGELFF. CDR3 nucleotides: TGTGCCAGCAGTCGCGGGGGCACGAACACCGGGGAGCTGTTTTTT.

This clonotype was observed at least ten times. The chain couples TRBV5-1 to TRBJ2-3, with D tentatively TRBD2 (5 bases). The CDR3 extends over 14 amino acids. Deletions cut 0 bases from V and 5 bases from J, with 10 bases between. The germline CDR1 and CDR2 sequences are SGHRS and YFSETQ. This CDR3 is CASSLEGGGDTQYF. In DNA, the CDR3 is TGCGCCAGCAGCTTGGAGGGCGGAGGAGATACGCAGTATTTT.

There are a few counts of this clonotype. The chain uses TRBV7-2 and TRBJ2-7; TRBD2 is a possible D gene (5 bases). Trimming stripped 5 bases from V and 7 bases from J, with 18 bases between. Germline lookup yields CDR1 SGHTA and CDR2 FQGNSA. The CDR3 is made up of 14 amino acids. CDR3: CASSSSSRAGEQYF. In nucleotides, the CDR3 is TGTGCCAGCAGCAGTTCCTCGAGGGCTGGAGAGCAGTACTTC.

The rearrangement uses TRBV12-3 or TRBV12-4 and TRBJ1-1; a weak D match, TRBD1 (6 bases). V lost 7 bases to trimming and J lost 4 bases, with 13 bases between them. The CDR3 contains 13 residues. In DNA, the CDR3 is TGTGCCAGCACCATACAGGGTGTCACTGAAGCTTTCTTT. Translating it yields CASTIQGVTEAFF.

In this sample, this clonotype turned up many times. This chain links TRBV18 with TRBJ2-2, with 8 bases aligning to TRBD1. V dropped 4 bases and J dropped 1; count of bases not matched to a gene: 2. The CDR3 loop spans 15 amino acids. In germline, CDR1 is KGHSH, CDR2 LQKENI. The CDR3 region is CASSRQGRNTGELFF. For the CDR3, the DNA is TGTGCCAGCTCACGACAGGGGAGGAACACCGGGGAGCTGTTTTTT.

This clonotype appeared a few times. The V and J genes are TRBV6-2 or TRBV6-3 and TRBJ2-1; 9 bases map to TRBD2. V shed 0 bases and J 6 bases; nucleotides not matched to a gene: 24. This CDR3 has 22 amino acids. Per germline, CDR1 MNHEY and CDR2 SVGEGT. CDR3: CASSYSLPSLAGASQWSNEQFF. CDR3 coding DNA: TGTGCCAGCAGTTACTCGCTCCCATCATTAGCGGGAGCCTCTCAATGGAGCAATGAGCAGTTCTTC.

This clonotype was counted ten times or more. This sequence joins TRBV20-1 and TRBJ1-2; D remains unclear. The V end lost 1 base, the J end lost 8 bases, and 11 bases lay between the germline ends. This CDR3 contains 12 residues. Germline V gives CDR1 DFQATT, CDR2 SNEGSKA (reference sequence). CDR3 in DNA: TGCAGTGCTAGAGTCGGGTTTGAAGGCTACACCTTC. It yields the protein CSARVGFEGYTF.

This clonotype was seen many times. The chain recombines TRBV6-6 with TRBJ1-1, with D maybe TRBD1 (6 bases). V was clipped by 2 bases and J by 1 base, with 8 bases between them. Germline V gene lookup returns CDR1 MNHNY and CDR2 SVGAGI (reference sequence). The CDR3 length is 14 residues. CDR3 amino acids: CASSYDRTNTEAFF. CDR3 nucleotides: TGTGCCAGCAGTTACGACAGGACGAACACTGAAGCTTTCTTT.

This clonotype was detected only a few times. The DNA for the CDR3 is TGTGCCAGCAGTTTAAAGGACAGAACCTACAATGAGCAGTTCTTC. It codes for CASSLKDRTYNEQFF. The rearrangement uses TRBV28 and TRBJ2-1; tentatively, D is TRBD1 (6 bases). The CDR3 runs to 15 residues. Trimming removed 2 bases from V and 2 bases from J, with 10 bases in between. The germline CDR1 and CDR2 sequences are MDHEN and SYDVKM.

This clonotype was seen a handful of times. The chain couples TRBV7-3 to TRBJ2-1, with TRBD2 matching 9 bases. Germline assignment: CDR1 SGHTA and CDR2 FQGTGA. The CDR3 has 14 amino acids. With 5 bases clipped from V and 12 bases from J, the junction kept 11 bases outside the gene matches. The CDR3 is CASSLSLAGDRQFF. The CDR3 DNA is TGTGCCAGCAGCCTGTCCTTAGCGGGAGATCGGCAGTTCTTC.

The genes are TRBV19 and TRBJ1-1; D unresolved. V shed 3 bases and J shed 0 bases, with 8 bases lying between them. Germline V gene sequence: CDR1 LNHDA, CDR2 SQIVND (reference sequence). This CDR3 region has 14 residues. The CDR3 spells CASSIWGMNTEAFF. The CDR3, as DNA: TGTGCCAGTAGTATTTGGGGTATGAACACTGAAGCTTTCTTT.

This clonotype has only a few counts. The chain is built from TRBV6-5 and TRBJ2-2; D uncertain. Germline loops: CDR1 MNHEY, CDR2 SVGAGI. V was shortened by 5 bases and J by 4 bases, with 11 bases between the two germline ends. CDR3 length: 14 amino acids. As DNA, the CDR3 is TGTGCCAGCAGTCACCAGGACCTCACCGGGGAGCTGTTTTTT. Translating gives CASSHQDLTGELFF.

The chain has TRBV28 and TRBJ2-7; the match to TRBD2 covers 9 bases. V shed 3 bases and J 0 bases; nucleotides not matched to a gene: 15. Germline CDR1 is MDHEN and CDR2 is SYDVKM. This CDR3 is built from 19 residues. The CDR3 nucleotides read TGTGCCAGCAGTTTTTTTTTAGCGGGGGACGGCGGGAGCTCCTACGAGCAGTACTTC. Amino acid sequence: CASSFFLAGDGGSSYEQYF.

The sample holds a few counts of this clonotype. The chain uses TRBV14 and TRBJ2-3; D possibly corresponds to TRBD2 (6 bases). The germline gives CDR1 SGHDN, CDR2 FVKESK. This CDR3 has 14 amino acids. V gave up 4 bases and J gave up 1 base, with 9 bases separating them. The DNA for the CDR3 is TGTGCCAGCAGCCCCTGGGGGGGCACAGATACGCAGTATTTT. It codes for CASSPWGGTDTQYF.